This paragraph covers one T cell receptor (beta chain) sequence. What this receptor recognizes is not known. No base quality values were provided; no much bigger clone lies one nucleotide off. The sample comes from a study of T cell responses to AZD1222 COVID-19 vaccine (dated by TCRdb to the early 2020s). About the investigation overall: Because spike-specific TCR depth and breadth did not differ between the two schedules, AZD1222 recipients who got a second dose at roughly 4 weeks were pooled with those who got a second dose at roughly 12 weeks. A total of 233 trial participants underwent TCR sequencing, of whom nearly 210 had received two doses of AZD1222 and roughly 26 had received two doses of the MenACWY control vaccine. Trial participants were enrolled by age into subgroups of 18-55, 56-69 and 70-plus years, and roughly 150, 30 and 60 TCR-sequenced participants, respectively, were included in these subgroups.

The CDR3 regions of human TCRbeta chains were subjected to immunosequencing. In the source study's methods: TCRs in the repertoires were compared against a reference library of SARS-CoV-2-specific TCRs that had been generated with the MIRA antigen-specificity platform. Breadth meant the fraction of unique TCRs that were SARS-CoV-2-associated, whereas depth meant the fraction of total T cells that were SARS-CoV-2-associated. Using the MIRA data, each spike-specific TCR was assigned both to the spike region to which the TCR was reactive and to a CD4 or CD8 class. Log10-transformed breadth and depth values were compared by one-way ANOVA with Sidak's multiple comparisons tests. TCRdb took over this immuneACCESS table, retaining in-frame rearrangements with V and J assigned. Such tables are incomplete; in checked studies, under half of the missing clones stem from an unresolved V gene, and the remainder is unexplained. V and J calls and clone size are those listed in that table; D and trimming were worked out from the DNA. The sample includes about 140,000 clones, with 80% to 90% observed a single time. Over 2.5% of the sample is in the top ten clones.

General study outcomes and caveats: After two AZD1222 doses, both the breadth and the depth of spike-specific TCRs were significantly higher than at day 0 and than in MenACWY recipients. Because no samples from the day 14 peak response were available, repertoires could be characterized only after the peak T cell response. Conclusions about previously exposed vaccinees are limited because only six or seven AZD1222 recipients were SARS-CoV-2 seropositive at baseline. The vaccine-associated CD4 TCRs covered the entire spike protein, and the dominant responses fell in regions 160-218 and 743-854. Participants were mostly white British, with more females than males. The authors suggested clonal diversity may have been underestimated. Reportedly, almost half of the unique spike-specific TCRs recognized epitopes lying outside the regions that are mutated in the B.1.351 and B.1.1.7 variants. The 56-69-year group was small, and its depth increase did not reach significance, likely because of low power.

The trim is 1 base for V and 10 bases for J, with a gap of 11 bases between the germline ends. Taken from the germline V gene (reference sequence), the CDR1 and CDR2 loops are LNHNV and YYDKDF. The CDR3 covers 13 residues, taking in both the cysteine and the phenylalanine. Just the 39-base CDR3 DNA is kept, in frame starting at base 1. The sample's time point, from its label and the paper: baseline before first vaccination. Vaccinee samples came from UK trials COV001 and COV002, including a single-blind randomized controlled phase 2/3 trial of AZD1222 (ChAdOx1 nCoV-19) in healthy adults. Trial participant PBMC samples were collected at day 0 and day 28 after the second dose for TCRbeta chain sequencing.

Recombination linked TRBV15 to TRBJ2-1; the best D guess is TRBD1, with 5 bases matching. This receptor was taken from an adult in good health. This specimen was peripheral blood, taken on day 0 of AZD1222 vaccination. The nucleotide sequence reads TGTGCCACCAGCAGAGGGGCAAAGGGGGAGCAGTTCTTC. This sequence encodes CATSRGAKGEQFF.